A single sample gave rise to the 14 T cell receptor beta chains below, sequenced in a study of blood T cell repertoires in COVID-19. The assay was immunoSEQ multiplex PCR, and TCRdb's table has in-frame clones only and misses some. The sample has approximately 200,000 clones, 75% to 90% seen once. Sample: PBMCs or T cells enriched from blood (not recorded which). Every receptor here comes from a woman in her twenties or thirties who had been exposed to COVID-19.

This clone was found a few times. This chain uses TRBV6-5 with TRBJ1-2, with TRBD1 identical over 7 bases. V shed 2 bases, J shed 4 bases, and the junction held 7 bases outside the gene matches. CDR3 length: 15 amino acids. Germline V gene data show CDR1 as MNHEY and CDR2 as SVGAGI. The CDR3 coding sequence is TGTGCCAGCAGTTACGTGATACAGGGGATCTATGGCTACACCTTC. Protein product: CASSYVIQGIYGYTF.

This chain joins TRBV6-2 or TRBV6-3 and TRBJ2-6, with no clear D. This CDR3 comprises 16 residues. Germline loops: CDR1 MNHEY, CDR2 SVGEGT. Trimming cost V 0 bases and J 3 bases, with 9 bases left between them. The DNA for the CDR3 is TGTGCCAGCAGTTACTCGCTTCCGGGTGGGGCCAACGTCCTGACTTTC. It codes for CASSYSLPGGANVLTF.

This rearrangement joins TRBV9 to TRBJ2-5; TRBD1 aligns across 9 bases. CDR1 is SGDLS, CDR2 YYNGEE, per germline. This CDR3 spans 14 amino acids. V gave up 3 bases and J gave up 5 bases; unmatched junction bases: 5. The CDR3: CASSEGQGYETQYF. CDR3 DNA: TGTGCCAGCAGCGAGGGACAGGGTTATGAGACCCAGTACTTC.

The chain carries TRBV7-6 and TRBJ1-2, with D maybe TRBD1 (6 bases). The CDR3 totals 17 residues. V was trimmed by 5 bases and J by 3 bases, leaving 22 bases between them. Germline V lookup: CDR1 SGHVS, CDR2 FNYEAQ. CDR3 loop: CASSPRGEQGPHYGYTF. CDR3 in DNA: TGTGCCAGCAGCCCAAGGGGTGAACAGGGACCCCACTATGGCTACACCTTC.

This clone turned up a few times. The chain links TRBV18 to TRBJ1-2, with D perhaps TRBD1 (6 bases). Germline V gene lookup returns CDR1 KGHSH and CDR2 LQKENI. Trimming shortened V by 2 bases and J by 1 base, and 8 bases separated the two germline ends. The CDR3 is made up of 14 amino acids. The CDR3 spells CASSPTDSNYGYTF. The CDR3 coding sequence is TGTGCCAGCTCACCAACGGACAGTAACTATGGCTACACCTTC.

With regard to this clone: A junction end diverges from the germline sequence, so it may reflect a read error. The chain has TRBV7-6 and TRBJ1-2, with 8 bases fitting TRBD1. CDR1 is SGHVS and CDR2 is FNYEAQ in the germline V gene. The CDR3 extends over 12 amino acids. The CDR3 DNA sequence: TGTGCCAGCAACCTCGGACAGGGCCCCCCTATCTTC. Protein: CASNLGQGPPIF.

The chain links TRBV18 to TRBJ1-4; no clear D gene. Trimming stripped 3 bases from V and 6 bases from J, with 20 bases between. Germline V lookup: CDR1 KGHSH, CDR2 LQKENI. CDR3 length: 17 residues. In DNA form, the CDR3 reads TGTGCCAGCTCACCCGAAATCCGAGAGGATTGTGATGAAAAACTGTTTTTT. Encoded protein: CASSPEIREDCDEKLFF.

This sequence joins TRBV5-5 and TRBJ2-3; D perhaps matches TRBD1 (7 bases). This CDR3 spans 14 amino acids. In germline, CDR1 is SGHKS, CDR2 YYEKEE (reference sequence). Trimming took off 5 bases at V and 2 bases at J, with 12 bases between the two ends. This CDR3 reads CASSPRGDTDTQYF. CDR3 DNA: TGTGCCAGCAGTCCCAGGGGGGACACAGATACGCAGTATTTT.

V is TRBV24-1 and J is TRBJ1-6, with 8 bases fitting TRBD1. This CDR3 is built from 16 residues. Per the germline V gene, CDR1 is KGHDR and CDR2 is SFDVKD. Germline trimming cut 3 bases from V and 4 bases from J; bases unmatched to any gene: 4. In DNA form, the CDR3 reads TGTGCCACCAGTGATATACAGGGGGAATATAATTCACCCCTCCACTTT. Translation gives CATSDIQGEYNSPLHF.

The rearrangement uses TRBV5-1 and TRBJ2-3, with 11 bases identical to TRBD2. This CDR3 comprises 18 residues. V gave up 0 bases and J gave up 0 bases; unmatched junction bases: 6. Germline lookup yields CDR1 SGHRS and CDR2 YFSETQ. The CDR3 DNA reads as TGCGCCAGCAGCTTGGAATTGACTAGCGGGGATAGCACAGATACGCAGTATTTT. The encoded protein is CASSLELTSGDSTDTQYF.

CDR3 residues: CASSPGQSGGELFF. In nucleotides, the CDR3 is TGCGCCAGCAGCCCCGGACAGTCCGGCGGGGAGCTGTTTTTT. The chain is built from TRBV5-1 and TRBJ2-2, with D possibly being TRBD1 (6 bases). Between the trimmed V and J ends, which lost 4 bases and 7 bases, there was a span of 14 bases. This CDR3 spans 14 amino acids. In germline, CDR1 is SGHRS, CDR2 YFSETQ.

The chain uses TRBV25-1 and TRBJ1-5; 9 nucleotides align to TRBD1. V was pared by 0 bases and J by 12 bases, with 9 bases of the junction left unmatched. This CDR3 is 15 amino acids long. Germline lookup yields CDR1 MGHDK and CDR2 SYGVNS. The CDR3, as DNA: TGTGCCAGCAGTGAATATGTGGGGGACAGGGTGGTCCAGCATTTT. It specifies CASSEYVGDRVVQHF.

The rearrangement uses TRBV3-1 (or the pseudogene TRBV3-2) and TRBJ2-7; the match to TRBD2 covers 12 bases. V shed 0 bases and J 4 bases; nucleotides not matched to a gene: 4. CDR3 length: 16 amino acids. The germline V gene encodes CDR1 LGHDT and CDR2 YNNKEL (reference sequence). The CDR3: CASSQDLLAGGYEQYF. The DNA for the CDR3 is TGTGCCAGCAGCCAAGATCTACTAGCGGGGGGTTACGAGCAGTACTTC.

The chain carries TRBV5-1 and TRBJ2-3; TRBD1 matches 10 bases. Trimming at V came to 0 bases and at J to 6 bases, leaving 7 bases not matched to a gene. The CDR3 sequence is 16 residues long. Germline V gene data show CDR1 as SGHRS and CDR2 as YFSETQ. CDR3 loop: CASSLGGTGVIDTQYF. The CDR3, as DNA: TGCGCCAGCAGCTTGGGCGGGACAGGGGTAATTGATACGCAGTATTTT.